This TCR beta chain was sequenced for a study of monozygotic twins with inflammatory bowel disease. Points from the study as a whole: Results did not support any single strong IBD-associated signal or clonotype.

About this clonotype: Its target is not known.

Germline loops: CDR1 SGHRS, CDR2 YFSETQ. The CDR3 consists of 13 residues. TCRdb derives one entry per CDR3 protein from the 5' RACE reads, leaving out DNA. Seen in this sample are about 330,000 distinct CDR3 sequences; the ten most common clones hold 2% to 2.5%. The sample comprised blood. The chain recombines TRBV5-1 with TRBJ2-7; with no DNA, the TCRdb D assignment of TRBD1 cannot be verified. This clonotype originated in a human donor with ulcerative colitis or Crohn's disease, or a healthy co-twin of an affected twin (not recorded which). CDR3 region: CASSSRPDNEQYF.